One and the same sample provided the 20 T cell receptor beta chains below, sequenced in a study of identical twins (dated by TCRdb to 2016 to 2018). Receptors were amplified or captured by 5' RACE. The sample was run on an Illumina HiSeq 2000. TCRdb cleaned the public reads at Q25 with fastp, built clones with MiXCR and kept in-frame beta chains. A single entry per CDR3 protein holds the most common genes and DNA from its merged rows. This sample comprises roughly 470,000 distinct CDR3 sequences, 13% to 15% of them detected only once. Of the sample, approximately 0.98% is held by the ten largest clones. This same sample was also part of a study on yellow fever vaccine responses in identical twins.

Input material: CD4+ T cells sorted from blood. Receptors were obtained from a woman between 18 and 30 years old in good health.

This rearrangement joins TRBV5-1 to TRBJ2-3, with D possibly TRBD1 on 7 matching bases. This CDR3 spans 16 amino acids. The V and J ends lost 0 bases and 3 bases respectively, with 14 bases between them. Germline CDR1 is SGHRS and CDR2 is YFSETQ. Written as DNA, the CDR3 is TGCGCCAGCAGCTTGGAATCGGCAGGGGGGACAGATACGCAGTATTTT. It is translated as CASSLESAGGTDTQYF. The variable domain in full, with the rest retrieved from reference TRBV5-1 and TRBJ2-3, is KAGVTQTPRYLIKTRGQQVTLSCSPISGHRSVSWYQQTPGQGLQFLFEYFSETQRNKGNFPGRFSGRQFSNSRSEMNVSTLELGDSALYLCASSLESAGGTDTQYFGPGTRLTVL.

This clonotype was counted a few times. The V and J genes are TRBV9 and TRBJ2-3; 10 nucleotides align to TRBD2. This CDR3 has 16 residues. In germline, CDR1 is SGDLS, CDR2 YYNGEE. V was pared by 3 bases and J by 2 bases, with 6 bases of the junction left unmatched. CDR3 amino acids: CASSERGLADTDTQYF. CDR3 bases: TGTGCCAGCAGCGAACGAGGACTAGCGGACACAGATACGCAGTATTTT.

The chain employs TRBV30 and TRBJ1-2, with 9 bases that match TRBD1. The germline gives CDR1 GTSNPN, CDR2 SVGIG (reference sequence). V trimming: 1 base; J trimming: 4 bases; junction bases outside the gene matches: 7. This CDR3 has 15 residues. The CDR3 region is CAWSGPGQGLYGYTF. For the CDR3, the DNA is TGTGCCTGGAGTGGGCCGGGACAGGGCCTCTATGGCTACACCTTC.

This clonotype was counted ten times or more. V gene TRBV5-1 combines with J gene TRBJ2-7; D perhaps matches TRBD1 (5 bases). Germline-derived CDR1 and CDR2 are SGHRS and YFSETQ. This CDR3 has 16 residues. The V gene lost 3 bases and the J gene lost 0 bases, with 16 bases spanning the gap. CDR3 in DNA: TGCGCCAGCAGCTCCACCTTGGGGCAGAACTCCTACGAGCAGTACTTC. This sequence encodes CASSSTLGQNSYEQYF.

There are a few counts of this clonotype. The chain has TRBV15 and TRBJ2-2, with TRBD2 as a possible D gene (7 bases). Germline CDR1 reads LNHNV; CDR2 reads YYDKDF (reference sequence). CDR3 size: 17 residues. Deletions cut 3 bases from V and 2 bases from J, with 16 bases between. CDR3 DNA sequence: TGTGCCACCAGCAGCTCCGGGGGGCGCTTAAACACCGGGGAGCTGTTTTTT. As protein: CATSSSGGRLNTGELFF.

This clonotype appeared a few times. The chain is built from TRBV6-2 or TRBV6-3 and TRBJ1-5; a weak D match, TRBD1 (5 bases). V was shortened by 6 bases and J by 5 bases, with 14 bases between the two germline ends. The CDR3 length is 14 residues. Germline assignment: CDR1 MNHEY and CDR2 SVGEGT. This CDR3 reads CASRPTGDHQPQHF. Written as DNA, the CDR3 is TGTGCCAGCAGACCCACAGGCGACCATCAGCCCCAGCATTTT.

CDR3 sequence reads: CASSLSPSPGQRTYEQYF. In nucleotides, the CDR3 is TGTGCCAGCAGCTTGTCCCCTTCTCCGGGACAGCGAACATACGAGCAGTACTTC. V and J are TRBV5-6 and TRBJ2-7; 7 nucleotides align to TRBD1. The CDR3 has 18 amino acids. Trimming took 1 base from V and 4 from J; bases not matched to a gene: 17. Germline loops: CDR1 SGHDT, CDR2 YYEEEE.

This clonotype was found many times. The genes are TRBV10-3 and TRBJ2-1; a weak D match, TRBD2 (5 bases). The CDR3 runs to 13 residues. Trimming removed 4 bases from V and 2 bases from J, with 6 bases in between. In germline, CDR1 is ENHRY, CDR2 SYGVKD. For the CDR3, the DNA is TGTGCCATCAGTGGGGGAGCCTACAATGAGCAGTTCTTC. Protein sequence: CAISGGAYNEQFF.

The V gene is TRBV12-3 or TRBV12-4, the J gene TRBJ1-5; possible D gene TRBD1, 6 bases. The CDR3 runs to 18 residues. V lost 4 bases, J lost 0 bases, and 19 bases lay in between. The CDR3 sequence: CASSSGLGGANSNQPQHF. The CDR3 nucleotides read TGTGCCAGCAGTTCCGGTCTGGGGGGGGCAAATAGCAATCAGCCCCAGCATTTT.

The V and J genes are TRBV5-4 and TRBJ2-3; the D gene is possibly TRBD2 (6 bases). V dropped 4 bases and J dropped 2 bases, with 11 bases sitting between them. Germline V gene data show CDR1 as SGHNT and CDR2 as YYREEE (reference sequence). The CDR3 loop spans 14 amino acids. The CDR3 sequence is CASSVGLLTDTQYF. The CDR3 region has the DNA TGTGCCAGCAGCGTGGGACTCCTCACAGATACGCAGTATTTT.

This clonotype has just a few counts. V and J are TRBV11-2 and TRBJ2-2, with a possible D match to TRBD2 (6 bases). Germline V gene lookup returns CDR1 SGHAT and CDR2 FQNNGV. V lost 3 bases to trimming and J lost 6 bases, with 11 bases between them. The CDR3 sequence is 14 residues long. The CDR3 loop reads CASSLDYWAGELFF. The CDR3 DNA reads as TGTGCCAGCAGCTTGGACTATTGGGCCGGGGAGCTGTTTTTT.

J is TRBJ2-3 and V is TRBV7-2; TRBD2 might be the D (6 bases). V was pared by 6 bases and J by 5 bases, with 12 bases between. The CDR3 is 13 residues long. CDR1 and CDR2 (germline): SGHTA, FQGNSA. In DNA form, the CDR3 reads TGTGCCAGCAGTATGAGGCGGGGAGATACGCAGTATTTT. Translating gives CASSMRRGDTQYF.

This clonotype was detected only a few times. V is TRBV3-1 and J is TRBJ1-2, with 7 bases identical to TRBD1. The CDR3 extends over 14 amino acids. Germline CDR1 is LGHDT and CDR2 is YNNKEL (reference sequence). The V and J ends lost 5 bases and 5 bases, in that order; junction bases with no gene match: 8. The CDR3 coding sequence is TGTGCCAGCAGCACCCGACAGGGTTTGTATGGCTACACCTTC. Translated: CASSTRQGLYGYTF.

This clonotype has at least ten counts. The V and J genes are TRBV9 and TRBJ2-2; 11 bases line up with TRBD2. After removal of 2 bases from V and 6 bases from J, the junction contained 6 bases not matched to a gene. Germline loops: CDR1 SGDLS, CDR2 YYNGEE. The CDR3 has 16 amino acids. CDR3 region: CASSVNSGGDSGELFF. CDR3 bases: TGTGCCAGCAGCGTCAATAGCGGGGGGGATTCCGGGGAGCTGTTTTTT.

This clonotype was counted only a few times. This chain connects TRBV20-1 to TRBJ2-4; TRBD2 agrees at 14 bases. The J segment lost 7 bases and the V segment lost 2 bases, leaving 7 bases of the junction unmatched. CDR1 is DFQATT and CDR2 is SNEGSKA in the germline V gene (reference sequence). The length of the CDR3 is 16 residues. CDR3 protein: CSARPAGLAGANIQYF. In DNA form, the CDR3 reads TGCAGTGCTAGACCTGCGGGACTAGCGGGGGCGAACATTCAGTACTTC.

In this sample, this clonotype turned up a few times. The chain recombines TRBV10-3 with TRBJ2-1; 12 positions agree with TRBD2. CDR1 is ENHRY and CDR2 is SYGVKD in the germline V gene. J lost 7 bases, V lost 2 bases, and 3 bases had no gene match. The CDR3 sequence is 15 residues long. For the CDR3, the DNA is TGTGCCATCAGTGAGCGGACTAGCGGGGTGAATGAGCAGTTCTTC. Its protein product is CAISERTSGVNEQFF.

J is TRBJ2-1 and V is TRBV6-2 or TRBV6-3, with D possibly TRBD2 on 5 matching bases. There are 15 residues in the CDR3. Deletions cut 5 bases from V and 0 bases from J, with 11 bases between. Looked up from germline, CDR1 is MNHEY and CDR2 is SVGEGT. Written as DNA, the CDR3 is TGTGCCAGCAGTCCCGGAGGATTCTCCTACAATGAGCAGTTCTTC. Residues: CASSPGGFSYNEQFF.

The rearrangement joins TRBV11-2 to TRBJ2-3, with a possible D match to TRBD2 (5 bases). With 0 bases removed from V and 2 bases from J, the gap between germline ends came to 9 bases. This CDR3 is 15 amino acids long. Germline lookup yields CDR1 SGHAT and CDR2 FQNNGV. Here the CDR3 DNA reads TGTGCCAGCAGCTTAGATGGGAGCCCCACAGATACGCAGTATTTT. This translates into CASSLDGSPTDTQYF.

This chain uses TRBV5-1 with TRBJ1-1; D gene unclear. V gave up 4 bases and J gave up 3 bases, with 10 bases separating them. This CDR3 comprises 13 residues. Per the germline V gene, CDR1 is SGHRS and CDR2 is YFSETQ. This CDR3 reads CASSAPGDTEAFF. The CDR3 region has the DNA TGCGCCAGCAGCGCGCCCGGGGACACTGAAGCTTTCTTT.

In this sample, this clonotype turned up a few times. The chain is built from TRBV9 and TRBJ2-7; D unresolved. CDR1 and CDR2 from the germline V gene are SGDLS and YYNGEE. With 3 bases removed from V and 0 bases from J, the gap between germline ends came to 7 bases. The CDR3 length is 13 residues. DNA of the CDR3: TGTGCCAGCAGCGCCCCCAGCTCCTACGAGCAGTACTTC. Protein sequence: CASSAPSSYEQYF.